This T cell receptor (beta chain) comes out of a study of CD8 T cells in Susac syndrome. Germline values: CDR1 LGHNA, CDR2 YSLEER. There are 16 residues in the CDR3. With 0 bases removed from V and 0 bases from J, the gap between germline ends came to 9 bases. After extraction with the RNeasy kit, 0.5 to 1 ug of the RNA was reverse transcribed using random hexamers. TCRdb independently ran MiXCR on the immunoSEQ multiplex PCR reads; one entry per CDR3 protein. The sample records fewer than 90,000 distinct CDR3 sequences, 85% to 95% being singletons. Sequencing input: CD8+ T cells from PBMCs. This rearrangement joins TRBV4-3 to TRBJ2-1; D call uncertain. The sequence derives from a human donor with Susac syndrome. The CDR3 sequence is CASSQEFRSSYNEQFF. The CDR3, as DNA: TGCGCCAGCAGCCAAGAATTCCGGAGCTCCTACAATGAGCAGTTCTTC.